Presented here are 30 T cell receptor beta chains from one specimen sequenced in a study of blood T cells in healthy people across ages. Using a J-beta primer mix together with a sample-barcoded 5' primer, a second PCR was run for roughly 7 to 12 cycles. TCRdb passed the 5' RACE reads through MiXCR, listing each CDR3 protein once. Here the sample spans more than 1.4 million distinct CDR3 sequences, 35% to 45% being singletons. Material: blood. These receptors were collected from a young woman in good health.

J is TRBJ1-1 and V is TRBV9; D is unresolved. Per germline, CDR1 SGDLS and CDR2 YYNGEE. V shed 3 bases and J shed 0 bases, with 6 bases lying between them. The CDR3 loop spans 13 amino acids. This chain's CDR3 is CASSASLNTEAFF. Here the CDR3 DNA reads TGTGCCAGCAGCGCGTCTTTGAACACTGAAGCTTTCTTT.

The V gene is TRBV14, the J gene TRBJ1-1; D is unresolved. Trimming removed 1 base at V and 9 bases at J, with 9 bases between. Germline V gene sequence: CDR1 SGHDN, CDR2 FVKESK. CDR3 size: 12 residues. CDR3 sequence reads: CASSQGAAQAFF. The CDR3 DNA reads TGTGCCAGCAGCCAAGGGGCAGCCCAAGCTTTCTTT.

This clonotype was seen a handful of times. The V call is TRBV10-2, the J call TRBJ1-2, with 7 bases fitting TRBD1. Trimming at V came to 2 bases and at J to 6 bases, leaving 12 bases not matched to a gene. The CDR3 sequence is 16 residues long. Germline assignment: CDR1 WSHSY and CDR2 SAAADI. The CDR3 DNA reads TGCGCCAGCAGTGAGCCCGACAGGGCAGGACAGAATGGCTACACCTTC. Translation gives CASSEPDRAGQNGYTF.

V gene TRBV21-1 combines with J gene TRBJ2-5; TRBD1 reflects the table's D call only, with no check against the DNA. The J call may be incorrect, as the DNA end agrees better with TRBJ2-7. TRBV21-1 counts as a pseudogene. The CDR3 is 15 amino acids. The CDR3 protein is CASSKGSGTVNEQYF. In DNA, the CDR3 is TGTGCCAGCAGCAAAGGGTCAGGGACGGTGAACGAGCAGTACTTC.

The gene calls are TRBV6-1 and TRBJ2-5; the D call may be TRBD1 or TRBD2 (5 bases each). The CDR3 is made up of 16 amino acids. Trimming shortened V by 5 bases and J by 5 bases, and 21 bases separated the two germline ends. Germline assignment: CDR1 MNHNS and CDR2 SASEGT. The CDR3 is CASSPPVGTEGETQYF. CDR3 DNA sequence: TGTGCCAGCAGTCCTCCCGTAGGGACCGAGGGCGAGACCCAGTACTTC.

The rearrangement joins TRBV7-9 to TRBJ2-7; D is ambiguous. Germline CDR1 reads SEHNR; CDR2 reads FQNEAQ (reference sequence). Trimming removed 2 bases at V and 1 base at J, with 9 bases between. CDR3 length: 14 residues. For the CDR3, the DNA is TGTGCCAGCAGCTTAACAGTGCTTTCCTACGAGCAGTACTTC. Translated: CASSLTVLSYEQYF.

The chain combines TRBV7-9 with TRBJ2-1, with D perhaps given as TRBD1 or TRBD2 (5 bases each). Germline V gives CDR1 SEHNR, CDR2 FQNEAQ (reference sequence). Trimming left V 7 bases short and J 6 bases short, with 13 bases between. CDR3 length: 13 amino acids. CDR3: CASNPTGANEQFF. The DNA for the CDR3 is TGTGCCAGCAACCCTACCGGGGCCAATGAGCAGTTCTTC.

This clonotype was counted between two and nine times. The chain carries TRBV7-2 and TRBJ2-1; 8 bases fit TRBD2. The CDR3 is made up of 16 amino acids. Germline V gene data show CDR1 as SGHTA and CDR2 as FQGNSA. Losses at the gene ends were 5 bases for V and 5 bases for J; bases not matched to a gene: 11. This CDR3 is CASSRLGGSGNNEQFF. The CDR3 DNA sequence: TGTGCCAGCAGCCGACTCGGGGGTAGCGGGAACAATGAGCAGTTCTTC.

This clonotype showed up just a few times. The CDR3 sequence: CASSQGRTGGSEAFF. In nucleotides, the CDR3 is TGCGCCAGCAGCCAAGGCAGGACAGGGGGATCTGAAGCTTTCTTT. J is TRBJ1-1 and V is TRBV4-1; 10 bases are shared with TRBD1. Germline V lookup: CDR1 MGHRA, CDR2 YSYEKL. This CDR3 has 15 amino acids. After removal of 1 base from V and 6 bases from J, the junction contained 5 bases not matched to a gene.

The rearrangement uses TRBV6-6 and TRBJ2-1; D is perhaps TRBD1 (7 bases). CDR1 MNHNY and CDR2 SVGAGI come from the germline V gene (reference sequence). Trimming stripped 2 bases from V and 6 bases from J, with 11 bases between. CDR3 length: 14 residues. The CDR3 DNA reads as TGTGCCAGCAGTTACGCAGGGGGGACCAATGAGCAGTTCTTC. Protein: CASSYAGGTNEQFF.

This clonotype showed up just once. CDR3 in DNA: TGCAGTGCCACACCTTCGGGAGTCCCCCTGCCCAATGAGCAGTTCTTC. This translates into CSATPSGVPLPNEQFF. The gene calls are TRBV20-1 and TRBJ2-1; D might be TRBD2 (6 bases). The germline gives CDR1 DFQATT, CDR2 SNEGSKA (reference sequence). This CDR3 is 16 amino acids long. Trimming stripped 6 bases from V and 6 bases from J, with 24 bases between.

In this sample, this clonotype turned up a few times. This chain links TRBV7-7 with TRBJ2-7; 8 bases map to TRBD2. The germline V gene has CDR1 SSHAT and CDR2 FNYEAQ (reference sequence). CDR3 length equals 17 residues. V shed 11 bases, J shed 2 bases, and the junction held 20 bases outside the gene matches. The chain's CDR3 is CAHRLAGFTRGTYEQYF. The DNA of the CDR3 is TGTGCCCACCGGCTAGCGGGTTTCACACGTGGGACCTACGAGCAGTACTTC.

This clonotype has more than one count but fewer than ten. The chain combines TRBV6-6 with TRBJ2-1, with D hard to call. From germline, CDR1 is MNHNY and CDR2 SVGAGI (reference sequence). V was cut by 8 bases and J by 4 bases, with 12 bases left in between. The CDR3 is 13 amino acids. The CDR3 protein is CASSESPYNEQFF. CDR3 nucleotides: TGTGCCAGCTCGGAATCTCCTTACAATGAGCAGTTCTTC.

The rearrangement links TRBV10-3 to TRBJ2-7; TRBD2 matches at 7 bases. The junction had 11 bases not matched to a gene; V was cut back by 6 bases and J by 3 bases. The CDR3 totals 15 residues. Per germline, CDR1 ENHRY and CDR2 SYGVKD. The CDR3 sequence: CAISGIGLVFYEQYF. DNA of the CDR3: TGTGCCATCAGCGGGATCGGACTAGTGTTCTACGAGCAGTACTTC.

The chain joins TRBV3-1 to TRBJ1-4, with 8 bases that match TRBD1. V was clipped by 4 bases and J by 8 bases; unmatched bases: 6. The germline CDR1 and CDR2 sequences are LGHDT and YNNKEL (reference sequence). The CDR3 is 14 amino acids. In nucleotides, the CDR3 is TGTGCCAGCAGCCCCGGGACAGGCCCCGAAAAACTGTTTTTT. Its translation: CASSPGTGPEKLFF.

The rearrangement joins TRBV21-1 to TRBJ2-5; TRBD1, the D gene given by the table, was not confirmed from the DNA. The J call may be mistaken, given a closer DNA end match to TRBJ2-7. TRBV21-1 is described as a pseudogene. CDR3 length: 16 amino acids. CDR3 DNA: TGTGCCAGCAGCCCCCTCTGGGGCAGGGAGTGGTACGAGCAGTACTTC. Encoded protein: CASSPLWGREWYEQYF.

The sample holds a few counts of this clonotype. The rearrangement links TRBV28 to TRBJ1-4; D not certain. Trimming took off 5 bases at V and 1 base at J, with 8 bases between the two ends. This CDR3 spans 14 amino acids. Germline CDR1 and CDR2: MDHEN and SYDVKM. CDR3 coding DNA: TGTGCCAGCAGTCTACCGGGAACTAATGAAAAACTGTTTTTT. Translation gives CASSLPGTNEKLFF.

This clonotype was found a few times. The V gene is TRBV10-1, the J gene TRBJ1-5; D call uncertain. CDR1 and CDR2 (germline): WNHNN, SYGVQD (reference sequence). The CDR3 extends over 13 amino acids. Between the trimmed V and J ends, which lost 2 bases and 4 bases, there was a span of 6 bases. Written as DNA, the CDR3 is TGCGCCAGCAGTGAGGACACTAATCAGCCCCAGCATTTT. Translating it yields CASSEDTNQPQHF.

The chain has TRBV10-3 and TRBJ1-2; 10 bases are shared with TRBD1. V shed 4 bases, J shed 1 base, and the junction held 6 bases outside the gene matches. In germline, CDR1 is ENHRY, CDR2 SYGVKD. The CDR3 runs 16 residues. This chain's CDR3 is CAISAGTGDFNYGYTF. CDR3 coding DNA: TGTGCCATCAGTGCAGGGACAGGGGATTTTAACTATGGCTACACCTTC.

This clonotype was counted between two and nine times. In DNA, the CDR3 is TGTGCCAGCAGCAAAGCTGAGACAGGATGGTTCTTC. It translates to CASSKAETGWFF. This chain joins TRBV21-1 and TRBJ2-1; no DNA check was done on the table's D call, TRBD1. TRBV21-1 is given as a pseudogene. The CDR3 runs to 12 residues.

This chain connects TRBV20-1 to TRBJ2-1; D gene ambiguous. V was clipped by 3 bases and J by 0 bases, with 9 bases between them. The CDR3 is 14 amino acids. Germline V lookup: CDR1 DFQATT, CDR2 SNEGSKA (reference sequence). CDR3 bases: TGCAGTGCTAGTTTAACTACCTCCTACAATGAGCAGTTCTTC. Encoded protein: CSASLTTSYNEQFF.

A word on this clonotype: A read error may explain this, as a much larger clone is one base away. This sequence joins TRBV6-4 and TRBJ2-1; D gene uncertain. This CDR3 region has 14 residues. Per the germline V gene, CDR1 is MRHNA and CDR2 is SNTAGT. Trimming pared 6 bases from V and 9 bases from J, leaving 18 bases between. CDR3 nucleotide sequence: TGTGCCAGCAGCGTAGCCGATGGCACGAGTGAGCAGTTCTTC. It encodes CASSVADGTSEQFF.

This clonotype appeared a few times. The chain carries TRBV4-1 and TRBJ2-7, with 8 nucleotides matching TRBD1. V lost 6 bases to trimming and J lost 3 bases; unmatched junction nucleotides: 13. Germline loops: CDR1 MGHRA, CDR2 YSYEKL. The CDR3 totals 16 residues. Written as DNA, the CDR3 is TGCGCCAGCAGTCCAACTTCCGGGACAGGACACTACGAGCAGTACTTC. Translation: CASSPTSGTGHYEQYF.

The chain joins TRBV29-1 to TRBJ2-1; TRBD2 agrees at 9 bases. Germline lookup yields CDR1 SQVTM and CDR2 ANQGSEA. The CDR3 runs 16 residues. In DNA form, the CDR3 reads TGCAGGGCCGCCCCCGTTCCTAGCGGGACCTACAATGAGCAGTTCTTC. Its protein is CRAAPVPSGTYNEQFF.

This clonotype was seen only a few times. This chain connects TRBV5-1 to TRBJ2-1; TRBD2 matches 8 bases. The germline V gene encodes CDR1 SGHRS and CDR2 YFSETQ. The junction had 11 bases not matched to a gene; V was cut back by 4 bases and J by 8 bases. This CDR3 has 15 amino acids. CDR3 region: CASSPPAGGRHEQFF. CDR3 in DNA: TGCGCCAGCAGCCCGCCTGCGGGGGGCAGGCATGAGCAGTTCTTC.

The V gene is TRBV28, the J gene TRBJ1-4; D is uncertain. Germline V gene sequence: CDR1 MDHEN, CDR2 SYDVKM. The CDR3 has 15 residues. V lost 5 bases to trimming and J lost 13 bases, with 23 bases between them. CDR3: CASSTSTVGGGSLFF. CDR3 nucleotide sequence: TGTGCCAGCAGTACTTCAACAGTGGGAGGCGGGTCACTGTTTTTT.

This clonotype was detected only a few times. The J gene is TRBJ1-2, the V gene TRBV6-5; tentatively, D is TRBD1 (6 bases). Trimming removed 0 bases at V and 0 bases at J, with 11 bases between. Germline values: CDR1 MNHEY, CDR2 SVGAGI. There are 16 residues in the CDR3. The CDR3 nucleotides read TGTGCCAGCAGTTACTCGGACAGCATAGCTAACTATGGCTACACCTTC. Its translation: CASSYSDSIANYGYTF.

V is TRBV10-3 and J is TRBJ2-1; TRBD2 matches 7 bases. V lost 6 bases to trimming and J lost 5 bases; unmatched junction nucleotides: 4. There are 13 residues in the CDR3. Germline V CDR1 and CDR2: ENHRY, SYGVKD. CDR3 protein: CAISSGINNEQFF. The CDR3 bases are TGTGCCATCAGCAGCGGGATCAACAATGAGCAGTTCTTC.

This clonotype was seen only a few times. The rearrangement joins TRBV20-1 to TRBJ2-1, with a possible D match to TRBD2 (6 bases). The CDR3 is 19 amino acids. CDR1 DFQATT and CDR2 SNEGSKA come from the germline V gene (reference sequence). Trimming removed 4 bases at V and 10 bases at J, with 35 bases between. The CDR3 sequence is CSATSTRSLAFFGQEEQFF. CDR3 bases: TGCAGTGCTACCTCGACTAGATCCCTCGCCTTTTTCGGGCAAGAGGAGCAGTTCTTC.

This sequence joins TRBV4-1 and TRBJ1-2; perhaps TRBD1 as D (5 bases). Germline lookup yields CDR1 MGHRA and CDR2 YSYEKL. V was clipped by 0 bases and J by 8 bases, with 10 bases between them. The CDR3 runs 13 residues. This CDR3 reads CASSQDGRVGYTF. The DNA for the CDR3 is TGCGCCAGCAGCCAAGATGGCAGGGTGGGCTACACCTTC.